This T cell receptor (beta chain) appears in the sequencing data of a study of cytomegalovirus exposure and HLA in healthy donors. General study points: In a later analysis, specific HLA alleles were associated with about 18,000 TCR beta sequences at a 0.05 false discovery rate. Among the CMV-associated chains, a few were confirmed in vitro as specific for CMV antigens. Later analysis indicated greater clonal expansion among HLA-associated TCR beta chains than among equally common other chains. Among TCR beta chains, those listed as cytomegalovirus-associated numbered some 160.

PCR employed 60 Vbeta and 13 Jbeta primers. Method: immunoSEQ multiplex PCR; TCRdb's copy keeps in-frame clones and lacks some. The profile shows about 200,000 clones, around 64% of them singletons. The CDR3 sequence is 15 residues long. Trimming pared 3 bases from V and 2 bases from J, leaving 13 bases between. Germline values: CDR1 SGHTS, CDR2 YDEGEE. As regards this clone: What it binds is not known.

This receptor was identified in a man between 35 and 55 years old in good health and CMV-seropositive. Sequencing used PBMCs. This rearrangement joins TRBV5-8 to TRBJ2-3; D may be TRBD2 (5 bases). The CDR3 coding sequence is TGTGCCAGCAGCTCAGGCAGCGGCTACACAGATACGCAGTATTTT. Translated: CASSSGSGYTDTQYF.